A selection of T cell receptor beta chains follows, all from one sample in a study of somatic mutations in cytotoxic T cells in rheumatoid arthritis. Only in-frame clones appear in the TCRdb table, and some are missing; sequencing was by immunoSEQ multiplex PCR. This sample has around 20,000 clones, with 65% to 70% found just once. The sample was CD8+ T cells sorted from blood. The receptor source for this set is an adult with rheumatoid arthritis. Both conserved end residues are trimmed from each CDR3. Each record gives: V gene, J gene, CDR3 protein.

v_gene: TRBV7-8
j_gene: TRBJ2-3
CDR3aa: ASSFVGPLLDTQY

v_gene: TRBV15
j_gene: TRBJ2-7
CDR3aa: ATSGPGTLDEQY

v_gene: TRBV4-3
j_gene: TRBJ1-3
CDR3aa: ASSQDPGNTIY

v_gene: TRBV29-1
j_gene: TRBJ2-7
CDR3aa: SVEGQGLQYEQY

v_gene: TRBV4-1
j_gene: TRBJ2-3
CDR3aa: ASSLAGGSTDTQY

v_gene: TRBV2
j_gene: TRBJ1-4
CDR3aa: ASSEARTGVTNEKLF

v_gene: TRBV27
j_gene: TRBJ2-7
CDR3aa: ASSPTGVYEQY

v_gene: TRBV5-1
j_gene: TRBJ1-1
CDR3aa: ASSLDKNTEAF

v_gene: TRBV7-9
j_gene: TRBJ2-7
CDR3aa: ASSFPGDDEQY

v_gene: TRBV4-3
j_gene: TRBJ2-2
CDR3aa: ASSQERGRGTGELF

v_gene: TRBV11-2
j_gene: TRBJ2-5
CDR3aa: ASSPSSGGAEGETQY

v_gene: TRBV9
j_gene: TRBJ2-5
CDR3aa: ASSSGGREETQY

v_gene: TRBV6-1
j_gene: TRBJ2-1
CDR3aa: ASIRDDYNEQF

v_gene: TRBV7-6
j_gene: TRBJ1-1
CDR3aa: ASSGKGTEAF

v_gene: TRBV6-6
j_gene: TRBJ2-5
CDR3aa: ASSYTVETQY

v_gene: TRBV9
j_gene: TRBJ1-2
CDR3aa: ASSLSDPVNYGYT

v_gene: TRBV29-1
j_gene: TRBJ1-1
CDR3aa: SVLGTGDVWYTEAF

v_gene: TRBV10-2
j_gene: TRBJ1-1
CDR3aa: ASSERGNTEAF

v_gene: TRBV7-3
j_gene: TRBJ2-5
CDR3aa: ASSSSRDTEETQY

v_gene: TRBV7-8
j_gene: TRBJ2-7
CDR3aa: ASTQGSGGAWEQY

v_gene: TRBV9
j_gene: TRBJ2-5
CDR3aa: ASSVGGQGAETQY

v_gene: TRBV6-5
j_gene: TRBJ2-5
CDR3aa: ASNLAGQETQY

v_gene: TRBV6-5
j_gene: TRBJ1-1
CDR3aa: ASRSHMNTEAF

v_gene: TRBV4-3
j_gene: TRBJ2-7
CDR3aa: ASSQDLSREQY

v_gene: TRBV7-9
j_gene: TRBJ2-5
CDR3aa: ASSTRQGGETQY

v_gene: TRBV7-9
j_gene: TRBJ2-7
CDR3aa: ASSRDRAFEYEQY

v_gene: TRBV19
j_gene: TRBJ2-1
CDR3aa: ASSPSGGYNEQF

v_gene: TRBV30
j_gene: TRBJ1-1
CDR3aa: AWSASQNTEAF

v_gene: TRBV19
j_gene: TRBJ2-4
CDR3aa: ASSIGENLAKNIQY

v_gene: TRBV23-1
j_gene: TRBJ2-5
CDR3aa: ASSQLAEETQY

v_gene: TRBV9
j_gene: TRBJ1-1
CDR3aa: ASSEAEGRGTEAF

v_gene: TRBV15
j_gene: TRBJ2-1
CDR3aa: ATSRDSPSGVGNEQF

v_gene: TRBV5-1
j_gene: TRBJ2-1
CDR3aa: ASSSSAGGLTYNEQF

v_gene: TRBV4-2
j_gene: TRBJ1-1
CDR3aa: ASSQDRGGTEAF

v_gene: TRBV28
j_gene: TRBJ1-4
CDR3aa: ASSSLGEGAGTNEKLF

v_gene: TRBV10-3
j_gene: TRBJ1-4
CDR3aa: AISVRGSANEKLF

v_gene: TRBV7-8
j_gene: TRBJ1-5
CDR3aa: ASSDTQGPQPQH

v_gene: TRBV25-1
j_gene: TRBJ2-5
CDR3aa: ASTGDSPEETQY

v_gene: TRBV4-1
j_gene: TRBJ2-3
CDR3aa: ASSQDPSVYTDTQY

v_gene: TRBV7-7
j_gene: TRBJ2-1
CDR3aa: ASSFRGGQKDEQF

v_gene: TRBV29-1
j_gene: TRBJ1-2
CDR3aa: SVEDGFIGVAGSRS

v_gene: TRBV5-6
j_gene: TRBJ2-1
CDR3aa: ASSLGQFEQF

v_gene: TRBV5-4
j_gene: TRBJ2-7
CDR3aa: ASSLGQGETYEQY

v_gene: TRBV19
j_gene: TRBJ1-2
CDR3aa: ASSIDSSNYGYT

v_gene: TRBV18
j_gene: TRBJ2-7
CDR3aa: ASSPSDRGLSYEQY

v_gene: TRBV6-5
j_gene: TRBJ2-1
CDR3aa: ASSYGRNEQF

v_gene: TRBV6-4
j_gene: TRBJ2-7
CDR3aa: ASSGVGLASYEQY

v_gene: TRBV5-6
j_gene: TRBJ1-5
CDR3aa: ASSRGQSNQPQH

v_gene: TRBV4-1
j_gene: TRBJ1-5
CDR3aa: ASSQDLDYSNQPQH

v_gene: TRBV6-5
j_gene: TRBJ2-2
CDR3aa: ASRRQGASGELF

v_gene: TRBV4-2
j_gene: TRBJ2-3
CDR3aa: ASSLGGGTDTQY

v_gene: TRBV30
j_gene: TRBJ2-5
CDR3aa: AWSVGGGAGETQY

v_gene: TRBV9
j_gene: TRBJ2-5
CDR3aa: ASSVFSGGGQETQY

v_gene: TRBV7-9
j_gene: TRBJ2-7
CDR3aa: ASSPSGISYEQY

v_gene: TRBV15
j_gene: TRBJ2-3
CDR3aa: ATSRDMWDTQY